These 19 T cell receptor beta chains came from one sample sequenced in a study of graft-versus-host responses after intestinal transplantation. Clones were sequenced by immunoSEQ multiplex PCR, and TCRdb holds only the in-frame ones, with some missing. The sample has 80,000 to 95,000 clones, approximately 90% seen once. These receptors have no identified antigens. The source was unstimulated CD4+ T cells sorted from spleen or lymph node cells, collected before transplant. These receptors were taken from a human donor who was the organ donor for an intestinal transplant.

The chain links TRBV6-5 to TRBJ2-2; D is unclear. Germline loops: CDR1 MNHEY, CDR2 SVGAGI. The germline V and J ends were trimmed by 6 bases and 1 base, with 12 bases remaining between them. CDR3 size: 15 residues. The CDR3 nucleotides read TGTGCCAGCAGCCCTAGAAAAGGGAACACCGGGGAGCTGTTTTTT. This encodes CASSPRKGNTGELFF.

This clone came up once. This chain connects TRBV9 to TRBJ1-1; D is uncertain. V was trimmed by 3 bases and J by 1 base, leaving 7 bases between them. Germline-derived CDR1 and CDR2 are SGDLS and YYNGEE. The CDR3 runs 13 residues. CDR3 in amino acids: CASSGTENTEAFF. The CDR3 nucleotides read TGTGCCAGCAGCGGAACAGAGAACACTGAAGCTTTCTTT. The whole variable domain, remainder taken from reference TRBV9 and TRBJ1-1, is DSGVTQTPKHLITATGQRVTLRCSPRSGDLSVYWYQQSLDQGLQFLIQYYNGEERAKGNILERFSAQQFPDLHSELNLSSLELGDSALYFCASSGTENTEAFFGQGTRLTVV.

The DNA of the CDR3 is TGTGCCTGGAGTCGGGGCGGGAAGCTTACCCCTTATGGCTACACCTTC. It yields the protein CAWSRGGKLTPYGYTF. The V call is TRBV30, the J call TRBJ1-2, with D possibly being TRBD1 (5 bases). This CDR3 is 16 amino acids long. V lost 2 bases and J 5 bases, leaving 21 bases between the germline ends. The germline gives CDR1 GTSNPN, CDR2 SVGIG (reference sequence).

This chain links TRBV27 with TRBJ2-7; 7 bases map to TRBD2. J was trimmed by 0 bases and V by 6 bases; bases with no gene match: 8. Germline assignment: CDR1 MNHEY and CDR2 SMNVEV (reference sequence). The CDR3 has 15 residues. Here the CDR3 reads CASRGGSPSSYEQYF. CDR3 in DNA: TGTGCCAGCAGGGGGGGGAGTCCTAGCTCCTACGAGCAGTACTTC.

This chain uses TRBV7-2 with TRBJ2-1, with D unclear. The CDR3 extends over 12 amino acids. Germline V gene sequence: CDR1 SGHTA, CDR2 FQGNSA. V lost 2 bases and J lost 7, with 6 bases in between. In nucleotides, the CDR3 is TGTGCCAGCAGCTTAACCCAGAATGAGCAGTTCTTC. Protein sequence: CASSLTQNEQFF. Full variable domain (rest looked up from reference TRBV7-2 and TRBJ2-1): GAGVSQSPSNKVTEKGKDVELRCDPISGHTALYWYRQSLGQGLEFLIYFQGNSAPDKSGLPSDRFSAERTGGSVSTLTIQRTQQEDSAVYLCASSLTQNEQFFGPGTRLTVL.

The chain combines TRBV28 with TRBJ2-7, with TRBD1 identical over 8 bases. V shed 6 bases and J 9 bases; nucleotides not matched to a gene: 7. From germline, CDR1 is MDHEN and CDR2 SYDVKM. This CDR3 has 12 residues. The CDR3 loop is CASSPLRGRQYF. The CDR3 DNA follows: TGTGCCAGCAGCCCTCTCAGGGGGCGGCAGTACTTC.

The chain is built from TRBV5-1 and TRBJ1-1, with a weak D call TRBD1 (6 bases). Germline CDR1 is SGHRS and CDR2 is YFSETQ. The V and J ends lost 4 bases and 2 bases respectively, with 12 bases between them. This CDR3 contains 14 residues. The CDR3 protein is CASSGGGGNTEAFF. The CDR3 DNA reads TGCGCCAGCAGCGGGGGGGGCGGTAACACTGAAGCTTTCTTT. Full variable domain (remainder filled in from reference TRBV5-1 and TRBJ1-1): KAGVTQTPRYLIKTRGQQVTLSCSPISGHRSVSWYQQTPGQGLQFLFEYFSETQRNKGNFPGRFSGRQFSNSRSEMNVSTLELGDSALYLCASSGGGGNTEAFFGQGTRLTVV.

The CDR3 DNA sequence: TGTGCCAGCACTCGTAGCGGCTCCTACAATGAGCAGTTCTTC. Translation gives CASTRSGSYNEQFF. This rearrangement joins TRBV6-1 to TRBJ2-1; maybe TRBD2 (6 bases). The CDR3 length is 14 residues. V lost 7 bases, J lost 0 bases, and 10 bases lay in between. The germline V gene has CDR1 MNHNS and CDR2 SASEGT.

The chain combines TRBV7-2 with TRBJ2-7; 10 nucleotides agree with TRBD2. This CDR3 comprises 15 residues. CDR1 and CDR2 (germline): SGHTA, FQGNSA. J lost 6 bases, V lost 5 bases, and 10 bases had no gene match. CDR3: CASSPSGGATPEQYF. CDR3 in DNA: TGTGCCAGCAGCCCAAGCGGGGGGGCTACCCCCGAGCAGTACTTC.

The chain is built from TRBV7-9 and TRBJ1-1; D possibly corresponds to TRBD1 (5 bases). CDR3 length: 13 residues. The germline CDR1 and CDR2 sequences are SEHNR and FQNEAQ (reference sequence). Trimming took 1 base from V and 3 from J, leaving 6 bases between them. CDR3 sequence (DNA): TGTGCCAGCAGCTTAGGGGGCGACACTGAAGCTTTCTTT. Amino acid sequence: CASSLGGDTEAFF.

The chain has TRBV11-3 and TRBJ2-2; no reliable D call. Germline V gene lookup returns CDR1 SGHNT and CDR2 YENEEA. V lost 8 bases and J 4 bases, leaving 8 bases between the germline ends. The CDR3 is made up of 12 amino acids. This CDR3 reads CASRGGTGELFF. The DNA of the CDR3 is TGTGCCAGCCGAGGTGGCACCGGGGAGCTGTTTTTT. Full variable domain (remainder filled in from reference TRBV11-3 and TRBJ2-2): EAGVVQSPRYKIIEKKQPVAFWCNPISGHNTLYWYLQNLGQGPELLIRYENEEAVDDSQLPKDRFSAERLKGVDSTLKIQPAELGDSAVYLCASRGGTGELFFGEGSRLTVL.

This chain joins TRBV6-1 and TRBJ1-1; D might be TRBD1 (6 bases). CDR1 and CDR2 from the germline V gene are MNHNS and SASEGT. This CDR3 spans 13 amino acids. Trimming left V 7 bases short and J 1 base short, with 10 bases between. As DNA, the CDR3 is TGTGCCAGCACAAGGGGACAGAACACTGAAGCTTTCTTT. It codes for CASTRGQNTEAFF.

This clone was counted a few times. The chain links TRBV4-3 to TRBJ2-2; tentative D call: TRBD2 (6 bases). The CDR3 has 18 amino acids. V lost 0 bases and J lost 5, with 19 bases in between. The germline V gene encodes CDR1 LGHNA and CDR2 YSLEER. The CDR3 nucleotides read TGCGCCAGCAGCCAAGATCAATTCCCGACTAGAGGGACCGGGGAGCTGTTTTTT. Its translation: CASSQDQFPTRGTGELFF.

The V and J genes are TRBV2 and TRBJ1-1; a weak D match, TRBD1 (5 bases). CDR3 length: 15 amino acids. V was pared by 8 bases and J by 5 bases, with 21 bases between. The germline V gene has CDR1 SNHLY and CDR2 FYNNEI. The CDR3 DNA sequence: TGTGCCAGCGTGTCCAATCCGGGACGGGGGACTGAAGCTTTCTTT. Residues: CASVSNPGRGTEAFF.

The V gene is TRBV11-1, the J gene TRBJ2-3; 8 bases line up with TRBD2. The trim removed 3 bases at V and 5 bases at J, leaving 13 bases unmatched. The germline V gene has CDR1 SGHAT and CDR2 FQDESV (reference sequence). This CDR3 has 17 residues. The CDR3 DNA reads TGTGCCAGCAGCTTCCCCCCGGGACTAGACCCTGAAGATACGCAGTATTTT. Translation gives CASSFPPGLDPEDTQYF.

The CDR3 loop reads CASSELGGRQNYGYTF. The CDR3 DNA reads as TGTGCCAGCAGTGAACTAGGGGGAAGACAGAACTATGGCTACACCTTC. The chain carries TRBV6-1 and TRBJ1-2; possible D gene TRBD1, 6 bases. Germline-derived CDR1 and CDR2 are MNHNS and SASEGT. The V end lost 2 bases, the J end lost 2 bases, and 15 bases lay between the germline ends. The CDR3 extends over 16 amino acids.

The rearrangement joins TRBV2 to TRBJ2-5; TRBD1 matches 10 bases. Germline V CDR1 and CDR2: SNHLY, FYNNEI. The ends lost 5 bases at V and 5 bases at J; junction bases unmatched: 5. The CDR3 spans 14 residues. CDR3 sequence reads: CASSLPGQGETQYF. The CDR3 region has the DNA TGTGCCAGCAGTCTGCCGGGACAGGGGGAGACCCAGTACTTC.

J is TRBJ2-5 and V is TRBV7-3; 8 bases map to TRBD1. With the DNA end fitting TRBJ2-7 better, the J assignment may be wrong. This CDR3 is 14 amino acids long. CDR1 and CDR2 from the germline V gene are SGHTA and FQGTGA. The CDR3 loop reads CASSLTGDRPEQYF. CDR3 sequence (DNA): TGTGCCAGCAGCTTAACGGGGGACAGGCCCGAGCAGTACTTC.

V gene TRBV11-2 combines with J gene TRBJ2-7; no reliable D call. The CDR3 contains 12 residues. The V end lost 5 bases, the J end lost 3 bases, and 8 bases lay between the germline ends. The germline V gene encodes CDR1 SGHAT and CDR2 FQNNGV. The CDR3 region is CASSLTIYEQYF. The DNA of the CDR3 is TGTGCCAGCAGCCTTACTATCTACGAGCAGTACTTC.